The TCR beta chain described here comes from a study of cytomegalovirus exposure and HLA in healthy donors. Study results and limitations: Among immune exposure information, only CMV serostatus was available. Later on, a genetic analysis was performed. It linked a missense variant in DCLRE1C with V- and J-gene trimming of TCR beta. Previously analyzed data showed that most TCR beta V segments were productive at a frequency of about 90% or about 30%.

As to this clone: Its specificity is not known. Compared with germline, one end of the junction differs, possibly owing to a read error.

This PCR relied on a set of 60 Vbeta primers and 13 Jbeta primers. Using immunoSEQ multiplex PCR, the repertoire was profiled, and TCRdb retains in-frame clones only, with some absent. The sample lists around 120,000 clones; 80% were seen once. CDR3 length equals 15 residues. The V gene's germline CDR1 is MNHEY and CDR2 SMNVEV (reference sequence). The sequence came from a man under 40 in good health and CMV-seronegative. The chain employs TRBV27 and TRBJ1-5; tentative D call: TRBD1 (5 bases). Sequenced material: PBMCs. The CDR3 nucleotides are TGTGCCAGCAGATTATACTGGGGGGACAATCAGCCCCAGCATTTT. As protein: CASRLYWGDNQPQHF.